This T cell receptor beta chain was retrieved from a study of CD8 T cells in Susac syndrome. With random hexamers, reverse transcription was performed on 0.5 to 1 ug of RNA. A single record per CDR3 protein comes from TCRdb applying MiXCR to the immunoSEQ multiplex PCR reads. Counted here are around 62,000 distinct CDR3 sequences, over 85% occurring once; the ten biggest clones make up approximately 0.2%. V was clipped by 10 bases and J by 1 base, with 22 bases between them. CDR1 is MNHEY, CDR2 SMNVEV, per germline (reference sequence). This CDR3 has 17 amino acids. Input material: CD8+ T cells from PBMCs. The clonotype originates from a human donor in good health. V usage is TRBV27 and J usage is TRBJ2-2; D might be TRBD1 or TRBD2, each matching 5 bases. The CDR3 here is CATTQDPGLENTGELFF. The CDR3 nucleotides are TGTGCCACCACTCAAGACCCGGGGCTAGAGAACACCGGGGAGCTGTTTTTT.